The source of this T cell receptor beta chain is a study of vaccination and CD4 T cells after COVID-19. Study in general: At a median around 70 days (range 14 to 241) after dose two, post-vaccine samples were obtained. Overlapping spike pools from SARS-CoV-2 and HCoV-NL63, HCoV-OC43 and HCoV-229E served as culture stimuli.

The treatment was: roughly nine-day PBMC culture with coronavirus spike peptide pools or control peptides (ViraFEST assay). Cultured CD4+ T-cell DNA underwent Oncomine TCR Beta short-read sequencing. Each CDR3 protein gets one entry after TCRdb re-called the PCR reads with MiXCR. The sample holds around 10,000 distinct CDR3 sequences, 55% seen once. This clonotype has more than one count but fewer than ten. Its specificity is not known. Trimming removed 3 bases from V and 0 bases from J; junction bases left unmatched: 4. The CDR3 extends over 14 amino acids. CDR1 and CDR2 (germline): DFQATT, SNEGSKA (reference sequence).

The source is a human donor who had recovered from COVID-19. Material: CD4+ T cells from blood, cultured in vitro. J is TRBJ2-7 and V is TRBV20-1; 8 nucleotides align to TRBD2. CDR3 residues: CSASTAGVSYEQYF. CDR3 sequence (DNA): TGCAGTGCTAGTACAGCGGGGGTCTCCTACGAGCAGTACTTC.